The 15 T cell receptor beta chains given below trace back to one sample, sequenced in a study of T cells in Graves' hyperthyroidism and ophthalmopathy (dated by TCRdb to the late 2010s). The method was multiplex PCR. Sequencing instrument: Illumina HiSeq 2000. Amplification of TCR beta CDR3 regions was carried out from RNA transcripts. For the first round of RT-PCR on the TCR CDR3, the HTBI primer set was used together with the Qiagen OneStep RT-PCR kit. The raw public data were reprocessed by TCRdb itself: fastp quality trimming at Q25, MiXCR clonotype calling, in-frame beta chains only. Entries are consolidated by CDR3 protein sequence, retaining the most common genes and DNA. This sample lists hundreds of thousands of distinct CDR3 sequences; about 15% were detected once. The top ten constitute 3.5% to 4.5% of the sample. Sequenced input: blood. All receptors derive from a woman between 40 and 55 years old with Graves' ophthalmopathy.

This clonotype came up many times. The chain links TRBV29-1 to TRBJ2-5; TRBD1 matches at 7 bases. The V gene end was trimmed by 8 bases and the J gene end by 5 bases; junction bases not matched to a gene: 17. Germline CDR1 is SQVTM and CDR2 is ANQGSEA. This CDR3 has 15 residues. The CDR3 nucleotides read TGCAGCCTAGGTCACAGGGGTTCATCGATCGAGACCCAGTACTTC. Translating it yields CSLGHRGSSIETQYF.

The V gene is TRBV6-1, the J gene TRBJ1-5; 8 nucleotides align to TRBD1. The CDR3 is 16 amino acids. Unmatched junction bases numbered 9, after V lost 2 bases and J lost 6 bases. Looked up from germline, CDR1 is MNHNS and CDR2 is SASEGT. The CDR3 protein is CASSEPVRGHGQPQHF. In nucleotides, the CDR3 is TGTGCCAGCAGTGAACCCGTCAGGGGGCACGGTCAGCCCCAGCATTTT.

V gene TRBV5-1 combines with J gene TRBJ2-2, with D maybe TRBD2 (6 bases). Germline V gives CDR1 SGHRS, CDR2 YFSETQ. V lost 0 bases and J lost 8, with 17 bases in between. The CDR3 is 16 amino acids. CDR3 in amino acids: CASSLAVAVGGGELFF. CDR3 nucleotides: TGCGCCAGCAGCTTGGCCGTTGCAGTCGGAGGGGGGGAGCTGTTTTTT.

This clonotype has a count of ten or more. V usage is TRBV29-1 and J usage is TRBJ2-7; D call uncertain. CDR1 and CDR2 from the germline V gene are SQVTM and ANQGSEA. The ends were cut back, 0 bases at V and 4 bases at J, with 7 bases in the middle. This CDR3 spans 12 amino acids. CDR3 sequence (DNA): TGCAGCGTTGAAGATTCTGCTTACGAGCAGTACTTC. Its translation: CSVEDSAYEQYF.

This clonotype has more than one count but fewer than ten. The V gene is TRBV20-1, the J gene TRBJ1-2; tentatively, D is TRBD1 (5 bases). Looked up from germline, CDR1 is DFQATT and CDR2 is SNEGSKA (reference sequence). The V and J ends lost 0 bases and 1 base respectively, with 18 bases between them. The CDR3 length is 17 residues. CDR3 sequence reads: CSARDRSGGGGNYGYTF. DNA of the CDR3: TGCAGTGCTAGAGATCGCTCCGGGGGGGGTGGTAACTATGGCTACACCTTC.

This clonotype was counted many times. The chain has TRBV2 and TRBJ1-3; D might be TRBD1 (6 bases). Germline CDR1 is SNHLY and CDR2 is FYNNEI. V gave up 8 bases and J gave up 3 bases, with 20 bases separating them. The CDR3 totals 16 residues. The CDR3 sequence: CASVPRGGALGNTIYF. DNA for the CDR3: TGTGCCAGCGTCCCACGTGGGGGGGCGCTTGGAAACACCATATATTTT.

V usage is TRBV6-2 or TRBV6-3 and J usage is TRBJ1-5; D is perhaps TRBD1 (6 bases). CDR1 and CDR2 (germline): MNHEY, SVGEGT. Trimming cost V 0 bases and J 0 bases, with 18 bases left between them. This CDR3 is built from 19 residues. The CDR3 DNA reads TGTGCCAGCAGTTACTCTCAGGGGCAGGAAAGTTATAGCAATCAGCCCCAGCATTTT. Its protein product is CASSYSQGQESYSNQPQHF.

The chain carries TRBV30 and TRBJ1-2; TRBD1 agrees at 8 bases. The CDR3 length is 11 residues. The V gene's germline CDR1 is GTSNPN and CDR2 SVGIG (reference sequence). Losses at the gene ends were 8 bases for V and 7 bases for J; bases not matched to a gene: 6. This chain's CDR3 is CAHDRGGGYTF. The CDR3 nucleotides read TGTGCCCACGACAGGGGTGGTGGCTACACCTTC.

In the case of this clonotype: At one end, the junction sequence differs from germline, possibly due to a read error. The chain has TRBV5-1 and TRBJ1-1, with a possible D match to TRBD1 (5 bases). The germline V gene encodes CDR1 SGHRS and CDR2 YFSETQ. The CDR3 length is 15 residues. The CDR3: CASNLEQGVRAEAFF. The DNA of the CDR3 is TGCGCCAGCAACTTGGAGCAGGGTGTTAGGGCTGAAGCTTTCTTT.

The table lists this clonotype with a few counts. The V gene is TRBV20-1, the J gene TRBJ2-1, with TRBD2 identical over 12 bases. CDR1 is DFQATT, CDR2 SNEGSKA, per germline (reference sequence). This CDR3 has 16 residues. The DNA for the CDR3 is TGCAGCCAAACGGGAACTAGCGGGAGGCCCTACAATGAGCAGTTCTTC. It codes for CSQTGTSGRPYNEQFF.

This clonotype has a count of ten or more. The chain couples TRBV6-5 to TRBJ2-7, with a weak D call TRBD2 (6 bases). The V end lost 3 bases, the J end lost 4 bases, and 13 bases lay between the germline ends. The CDR3 totals 14 residues. Looked up from germline, CDR1 is MNHEY and CDR2 is SVGAGI. Here the CDR3 DNA reads TGTGCCAGCAGTTATTCCGAGGCGGGATACGAGCAGTACTTC. Protein product: CASSYSEAGYEQYF.

This clonotype appeared many times. The chain has TRBV20-1 and TRBJ2-5; possibly TRBD1 for D (7 bases). V lost 8 bases and J lost 11, with 24 bases in between. The CDR3 loop spans 13 amino acids. CDR1 and CDR2 from the germline V gene are DFQATT and SNEGSKA (reference sequence). CDR3 sequence (DNA): TGCAGTTCAAACAGGGGAGGACAAACCTTACAGTACTTC. Its protein product is CSSNRGGQTLQYF.

The genes are TRBV6-2 or TRBV6-3 and TRBJ2-7; 9 positions agree with TRBD2. Germline V gives CDR1 MNHEY, CDR2 SVGEGT. This CDR3 spans 18 amino acids. The ends lost 3 bases at V and 4 bases at J; junction bases unmatched: 16. The CDR3 coding sequence is TGTGCCAGCAGTTATCCTACAGGTGCCGGGACTAGCAGTTACGAGCAGTACTTC. Its protein product is CASSYPTGAGTSSYEQYF.

This clonotype occurred many times. J is TRBJ1-2 and V is TRBV27; the D gene is possibly TRBD1 (6 bases). The germline CDR1 and CDR2 sequences are MNHEY and SMNVEV (reference sequence). The V and J ends lost 3 bases and 7 bases respectively, with 18 bases between them. The CDR3 covers 15 residues. The CDR3 bases are TGTGCCAGCAGTTTTACCGGGACAATTTTTACTGGCTACACCTTC. It is translated as CASSFTGTIFTGYTF.

This clonotype was picked up many times. The chain couples TRBV11-1 to TRBJ2-5; no clear D gene. The CDR3 is 13 residues long. Trimming stripped 2 bases from V and 5 bases from J, with 9 bases between. The V gene's germline CDR1 is SGHAT and CDR2 FQDESV (reference sequence). The CDR3 DNA follows: TGTGCCAGCAGCTTAAACAGTAAGGAGACCCAGTACTTC. It is translated as CASSLNSKETQYF.